This T cell receptor (beta chain) came from a study of patients and donors after allogeneic stem cell transplantation. Only a few counts were recorded for this clonotype. The V and J ends lost 2 bases and 6 bases respectively, with 10 bases between them. There are 13 residues in the CDR3. The V gene's germline CDR1 is SGHTA and CDR2 FQGTGA. TCRdb called the RT-PCR reads again in MiXCR, with one record for every CDR3 protein. The sample consists of around 17,000 distinct CDR3 sequences, 25% to 30% of them appearing once. The source of this sequence is a human donor who was either an allogeneic HSCT recipient or a stem cell or donor lymphocyte infusion donor (not recorded which). It is not recorded whose cells these are; they may come from a transplant donor. Sequencing was carried out using blood, either unsorted or a sorted T cell fraction (not recorded which). The chain combines TRBV7-3 with TRBJ1-1, with D possibly matching TRBD1 (5 bases). As DNA, the CDR3 is TGTGCCAGCAGCTTAGAGAGGGGCGCTGAAGCTTTCTTT. Translating it yields CASSLERGAEAFF.